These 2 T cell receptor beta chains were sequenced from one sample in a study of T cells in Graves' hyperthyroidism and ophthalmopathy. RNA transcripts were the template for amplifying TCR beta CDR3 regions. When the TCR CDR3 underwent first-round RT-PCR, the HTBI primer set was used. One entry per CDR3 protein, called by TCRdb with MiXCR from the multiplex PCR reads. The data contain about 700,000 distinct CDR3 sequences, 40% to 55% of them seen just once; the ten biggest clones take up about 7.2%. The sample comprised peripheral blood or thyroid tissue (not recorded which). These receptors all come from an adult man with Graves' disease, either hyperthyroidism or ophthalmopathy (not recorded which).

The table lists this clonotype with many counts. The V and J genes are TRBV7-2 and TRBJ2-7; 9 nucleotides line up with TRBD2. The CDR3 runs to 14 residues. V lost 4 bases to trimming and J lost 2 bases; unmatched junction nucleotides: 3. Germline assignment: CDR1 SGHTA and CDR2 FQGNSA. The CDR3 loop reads CASSSSGAAYEQYF. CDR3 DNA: TGTGCCAGCAGCTCTAGCGGGGCCGCCTACGAGCAGTACTTC.

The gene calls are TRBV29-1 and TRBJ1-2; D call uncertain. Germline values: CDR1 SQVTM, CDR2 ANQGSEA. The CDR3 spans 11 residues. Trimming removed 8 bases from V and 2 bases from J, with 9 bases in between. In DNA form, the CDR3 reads TGCAGCTACAGCGAGAACTATGGCTACACCTTC. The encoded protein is CSYSENYGYTF. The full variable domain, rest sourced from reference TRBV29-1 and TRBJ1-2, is SAVISQKPSRDICQRGTSLTIQCQVDSQVTMMFWYRQQPGQSLTLIATANQGSEATYESGFVIDKFPISRPNLTFSTLTVSNMSPEDSSIYLCSYSENYGYTFGSGTRLTVV.